Below are 19 T cell receptor beta chains sequenced from a single sample in a study of shared clonotypes between healthy human individuals. TCRdb's table, derived via immunoSEQ multiplex PCR, lists solely in-frame clones and lacks some. Found here are some 2.4 million clones, over 85% of them singletons; the top ten hold approximately 0.35%. The sequenced material came from naive CD4+ T cells from PBMCs. The subset is: CD45RA+ positively selected. The receptor set was obtained from a man younger than 30 in good health. Some clones in this sample may be carry-over from other donors' samples.

As for this clone: At the DNA level, this CDR3 is encoded by other sequences in the same sample as well. The rearrangement links TRBV7-9 to TRBJ1-4, with TRBD1 identical over 7 bases. With V trimmed by 1 base and J by 4 bases, 3 bases remained unmatched. Germline CDR1 SEHNR, CDR2 FQNEAQ (reference sequence). CDR3 length: 15 residues. CDR3 amino acids: CASSLGDSLNEKLFF. CDR3 DNA sequence: TGTGCCAGCAGCTTAGGGGACAGCCTTAATGAAAAACTGTTTTTT.

This chain uses TRBV7-9 with TRBJ1-6, with a weak D call TRBD1 (6 bases). CDR3 length: 15 residues. Germline lookup yields CDR1 SEHNR and CDR2 FQNEAQ (reference sequence). Trimming stripped 7 bases from V and 6 bases from J, with 16 bases between. The CDR3 is CASTPPGRGNSPLHF. The CDR3 DNA sequence: TGTGCCAGCACCCCACCGGGCAGGGGTAATTCACCCCTCCACTTT.

The chain joins TRBV6-5 to TRBJ1-5; D possibly corresponds to TRBD1 (5 bases). Germline values: CDR1 MNHEY, CDR2 SVGAGI. Trimming cost V 0 bases and J 6 bases, with 15 bases left between them. The CDR3 runs to 16 residues. The CDR3 nucleotides are TGTGCCAGCAGTTACTCGAGAGCAGGGTTCGGTCAGCCCCAGCATTTT. This codes for CASSYSRAGFGQPQHF.

The rearrangement links TRBV11-2 to TRBJ1-2; TRBD1 matches 9 bases. Germline V gene sequence: CDR1 SGHAT, CDR2 FQNNGV. This CDR3 comprises 18 residues. V shed 4 bases and J 4 bases; nucleotides not matched to a gene: 16. The CDR3 sequence: CASSSVRTGEGKAYGYTF. The CDR3, as DNA: TGTGCCAGCAGCTCGGTGCGGACAGGGGAAGGGAAGGCCTATGGCTACACCTTC.

The rearrangement links TRBV7-9 to TRBJ1-2, with TRBD1 matching 8 bases. CDR3 length: 16 amino acids. J gave up 4 bases and V 6 bases, and 13 bases lay outside the gene matches. Per germline, CDR1 SEHNR and CDR2 FQNEAQ (reference sequence). The CDR3, as DNA: TGTGCCAGCAGTTCTACTTACAGGGGGTACAGCTATGGCTACACCTTC. It translates to CASSSTYRGYSYGYTF.

The J gene is TRBJ2-7, the V gene TRBV5-1; perhaps TRBD1 as D (6 bases). Germline CDR1 reads SGHRS; CDR2 reads YFSETQ. The length of the CDR3 is 16 residues. Trimming left V 6 bases short and J 5 bases short, with 24 bases between. CDR3 in amino acids: CASTPRGQTSYDEQYF. The CDR3 coding sequence is TGCGCCAGCACCCCGCGCGGACAGACTTCCTACGACGAGCAGTACTTC.

V usage is TRBV5-6 and J usage is TRBJ1-2, with a weak D call TRBD1 (6 bases). The CDR3 has 13 residues. Germline V lookup: CDR1 SGHDT, CDR2 YYEEEE. Trimming shortened V by 2 bases and J by 6 bases, and 11 bases separated the two germline ends. CDR3 in amino acids: CASSFGGRDGYTF. The CDR3, as DNA: TGTGCCAGCAGCTTTGGGGGGCGAGATGGCTACACCTTC.

The chain carries TRBV5-1 and TRBJ2-7; D is perhaps TRBD1 (6 bases). The CDR3 totals 15 residues. The germline V gene encodes CDR1 SGHRS and CDR2 YFSETQ. Trimming shortened V by 1 base and J by 2 bases, and 13 bases separated the two germline ends. DNA of the CDR3: TGCGCCAGCAGCTTGTATAAGGACAGACCCTACGAGCAGTACTTC. Residues: CASSLYKDRPYEQYF. Full variable domain (missing parts from reference TRBV5-1 and TRBJ2-7): KAGVTQTPRYLIKTRGQQVTLSCSPISGHRSVSWYQQTPGQGLQFLFEYFSETQRNKGNFPGRFSGRQFSNSRSEMNVSTLELGDSALYLCASSLYKDRPYEQYFGPGTRLTVT.

J is TRBJ1-1 and V is TRBV9, with a weak D call TRBD1 (5 bases). Germline CDR1 and CDR2: SGDLS and YYNGEE. V lost 0 bases, J lost 0 bases, and 12 bases lay in between. CDR3 length: 16 residues. CDR3 protein: CASSVGGARVNTEAFF. The CDR3 nucleotides read TGTGCCAGCAGCGTAGGAGGGGCGAGGGTGAACACTGAAGCTTTCTTT.

The V gene is TRBV15, the J gene TRBJ1-5; a weak D match, TRBD1 (6 bases). The CDR3 is 18 amino acids. V was trimmed by 0 bases and J by 3 bases, leaving 18 bases between them. Germline values: CDR1 LNHNV, CDR2 YYDKDF (reference sequence). In nucleotides, the CDR3 is TGTGCCACCAGCAGAGATTACCCCAAATACAGGGCCAATCAGCCCCAGCATTTT. Protein sequence: CATSRDYPKYRANQPQHF.

The table lists this clone with a count of one. V is TRBV5-1 and J is TRBJ2-1, with 9 bases identical to TRBD2. In germline, CDR1 is SGHRS, CDR2 YFSETQ. J gave up 8 bases and V 5 bases, and 8 bases lay outside the gene matches. The CDR3 spans 14 residues. This chain's CDR3 is CASRGLADSDEQFF. The CDR3 DNA reads TGCGCCAGCAGGGGACTAGCCGACTCGGATGAGCAGTTCTTC. Combining the CDR3 with reference TRBV5-1 and TRBJ2-1 gives the whole variable domain KAGVTQTPRYLIKTRGQQVTLSCSPISGHRSVSWYQQTPGQGLQFLFEYFSETQRNKGNFPGRFSGRQFSNSRSEMNVSTLELGDSALYLCASRGLADSDEQFFGPGTRLTVL.

V and J are TRBV5-8 and TRBJ2-5; D is uncertain. Germline V gives CDR1 SGHTS, CDR2 YDEGEE. Between the trimmed V and J ends, which lost 1 base and 5 bases, there was a span of 12 bases. This CDR3 is built from 14 residues. The CDR3 DNA sequence: TGTGCCAGCAGCTTGAAGTACATTCGGGAGACCCAGTACTTC. Encoded protein: CASSLKYIRETQYF. The full variable domain, in which reference TRBV5-8 and TRBJ2-5 provide the parts outside the CDR3, is EAGVTQSPTHLIKTRGQQATLRCSPISGHTSVYWYQQALGLGLQFLLWYDEGEERNRGNFPPRFSGRQFPNYSSELNVNALELEDSALYLCASSLKYIRETQYFGPGTRLLVL.

The chain links TRBV19 to TRBJ1-5; D unresolved. The V and J ends lost 5 bases and 3 bases respectively, with 11 bases between them. Germline-derived CDR1 and CDR2 are LNHDA and SQIVND (reference sequence). The CDR3 consists of 14 residues. The CDR3 spells CASSLDGYNQPQHF. Here the CDR3 DNA reads TGTGCCAGTAGTCTGGACGGATACAATCAGCCCCAGCATTTT.

CDR3 amino acids: CASSFSHTDTQYF. The CDR3 region has the DNA TGTGCCAGCAGCTTCAGTCACACAGATACGCAGTATTTT. V usage is TRBV7-2 and J usage is TRBJ2-3; D not certain. V shed 3 bases and J shed 2 bases, with 6 bases lying between them. The germline gives CDR1 SGHTA, CDR2 FQGNSA. The CDR3 sequence is 13 residues long.

V is TRBV7-6 and J is TRBJ2-5; the D gene is possibly TRBD2 (6 bases). The end of the DNA fits TRBJ2-7 better, so the J call may be wrong. Germline V gives CDR1 SGHVS, CDR2 FNYEAQ. The CDR3 is 15 residues long. In DNA, the CDR3 is TGTGCCAGCAGCTTAGCGGGTGGAGGGGAGTACGAGCAGTACTTC. It yields the protein CASSLAGGGEYEQYF.

The gene calls are TRBV21-1 and TRBJ2-5; TRBD1, the table's D call, lacks a check against the DNA. TRBV21-1 is an annotated pseudogene. This CDR3 region has 16 residues. The CDR3 DNA is TGTGCCAGCAGCAAAGGCGGCAGGGGGTACCAAGAGACCCAGTACTTC. It encodes CASSKGGRGYQETQYF.

J is TRBJ2-7 and V is TRBV5-1; 7 nucleotides agree with TRBD2. Trimming at V came to 6 bases and at J to 0 bases, leaving 6 bases not matched to a gene. CDR1 is SGHRS and CDR2 is YFSETQ in the germline V gene. CDR3 length: 14 amino acids. The CDR3, as DNA: TGCGCCAGCACCCCGGGCGGGAGCTCCTACGAGCAGTACTTC. Translation: CASTPGGSSYEQYF.

The chain is built from TRBV7-8 and TRBJ1-2, with 7 bases matching TRBD1. Germline loops: CDR1 SGHVS, CDR2 FQNEAQ. The CDR3 totals 15 residues. V lost 7 bases, J lost 2 bases, and 10 bases stayed unmatched. The CDR3 region is CASNPGTATNYGYTF. CDR3 DNA sequence: TGTGCCAGCAACCCCGGGACAGCGACAAACTATGGCTACACCTTC. Filled out from reference TRBV7-8 and TRBJ1-2, the complete variable domain reads GAGVSQSPRYKVAKRGQDVALRCDPISGHVSLFWYQQALGQGPEFLTYFQNEAQLDKSGLPSDRFFAERPEGSVSTLKIQRTQQEDSAVYLCASNPGTATNYGYTFGSGTRLTVV.

The chain uses TRBV6-5 and TRBJ2-7; D is perhaps TRBD2 (7 bases). Germline V gene data show CDR1 as MNHEY and CDR2 as SVGAGI. Trimming pared 6 bases from V and 1 base from J, leaving 10 bases between. CDR3 length: 13 residues. The CDR3 DNA is TGTGCCAGCAGGGGGGGGCTTTCCTACGAGCAGTACTTC. It is translated as CASRGGLSYEQYF.